The source of this T cell receptor (beta chain) is a study of shared clonotypes between healthy human individuals. Assay used: immunoSEQ multiplex PCR; TCRdb lists only in-frame clones, some missing. This sample has millions of clones, with just over 90% found just once. Germline V gene data show CDR1 as KGHSH and CDR2 as LQKENI. Trimming left V 3 bases short and J 4 bases short, with 15 bases between. The CDR3 has 16 residues. The gene calls are TRBV18 and TRBJ2-2, with a possible D match to TRBD1 (6 bases). The origin of this receptor is a man younger than 35 in good health. Some clones in this sample may be carry-over from other donors' samples. What was sequenced was naive CD4+ T cells from PBMCs. The sample's subset: CD45RA+ positively selected. CDR3 in DNA: TGTGCCAGCTCACCTAACGGACAGCGCGGCACCGGGGAGCTGTTTTTT. Translating gives CASSPNGQRGTGELFF.